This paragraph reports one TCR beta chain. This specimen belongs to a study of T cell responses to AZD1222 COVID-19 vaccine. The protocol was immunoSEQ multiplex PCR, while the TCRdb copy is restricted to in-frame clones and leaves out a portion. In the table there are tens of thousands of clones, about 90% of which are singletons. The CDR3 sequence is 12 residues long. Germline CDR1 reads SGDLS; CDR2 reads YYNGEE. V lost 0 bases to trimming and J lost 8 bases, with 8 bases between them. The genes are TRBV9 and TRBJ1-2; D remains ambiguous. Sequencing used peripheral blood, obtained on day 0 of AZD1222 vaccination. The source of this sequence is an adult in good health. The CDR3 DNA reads TGTGCCAGCAGCGTAGAGGCAGGAGGCTACACCTTC. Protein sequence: CASSVEAGGYTF.